The rows below give T cell receptor beta chains drawn from one sample of a study of blood T cell repertoires in COVID-19. The protocol was immunoSEQ multiplex PCR, while the TCRdb copy is restricted to in-frame clones and leaves out a portion. This table has approximately 61,000 clones, more than 60% appearing once. Sample: peripheral blood. The receptor source for this set is a woman in her sixties or seventies with acute or convalescent COVID-19. The CDR3 runs from the conserved cysteine through the conserved F or W. A D gene is named only where the DNA matches it firmly.

J: TRBJ1-5
D: -
V: TRBV2
CDR3: CASGGAGMAQPQHF

J: TRBJ2-5
D: TRBD1
V: TRBV20-1
CDR3: CSASSDRAETQYF

J: TRBJ2-1
D: TRBD2
V: TRBV7-2
CDR3: CASSVLAGGLYEQFF

J: TRBJ1-2
D: -
V: TRBV2
CDR3: CASSHDRSPYGYTF

J: TRBJ2-3
D: TRBD1
V: TRBV2
CDR3: CASGQGQGVDTQYF

J: TRBJ2-1
D: -
V: TRBV7-3
CDR3: CASSLNHIWGRSNEQFF

J: TRBJ2-1
D: -
V: TRBV7-8
CDR3: CASSLARRVYEQFF

J: TRBJ1-1
D: -
V: TRBV2
CDR3: CASGNRARPTEAFF

J: TRBJ1-3
D: -
V: TRBV6-5
CDR3: CASGLSGNTIYF

J: TRBJ1-1
D: -
V: TRBV6-5
CDR3: CASADSGTLNTEAFF

J: TRBJ2-5
D: TRBD2
V: TRBV9
CDR3: CASSVRGAQETQYF

J: TRBJ2-1
D: -
V: TRBV4-1
CDR3: CASSQDGGFNEQFF

J: TRBJ1-1
D: -
V: TRBV7-3
CDR3: CASSLVWNTEAFF

J: TRBJ2-5
D: TRBD1
V: TRBV7-3
CDR3: CASSPGQVLGETQYF

J: TRBJ1-2
D: -
V: TRBV19
CDR3: CASRRWNYGYTF

J: TRBJ2-3
D: TRBD2
V: TRBV3-1/TRBV3-2
CDR3: CASSQGSGGVDTQYF

J: TRBJ1-1
D: TRBD1
V: TRBV18
CDR3: CASSPLRQGKSTEAFF

J: TRBJ1-1
D: -
V: TRBV12-5
CDR3: CASALRELNTEAFF

J: TRBJ2-7
D: TRBD1
V: TRBV28
CDR3: CASEKPGQAYEQYF

J: TRBJ2-5
D: -
V: TRBV2
CDR3: CASSTGRETQYF

J: TRBJ2-2
D: TRBD1
V: TRBV24-1
CDR3: CATSEPTGDPGELFF

J: TRBJ2-7
D: -
V: TRBV7-3
CDR3: CASSPGRAASYEQYF

J: TRBJ2-5
D: TRBD2
V: TRBV3-1/TRBV3-2
CDR3: CASSQEMSGAQETQYF

J: TRBJ2-7
D: TRBD2
V: TRBV7-2
CDR3: CASSQDGTSYYEQYF

J: TRBJ2-7
D: TRBD1
V: TRBV6-6
CDR3: CASSYLGTGGFYEQYF

J: TRBJ2-5
D: -
V: TRBV5-4
CDR3: CASSSQDGPETQYF

J: TRBJ1-2
D: -
V: TRBV29-1
CDR3: CSVATGTGNTF

J: TRBJ1-4
D: TRBD1
V: TRBV4-1
CDR3: CASSEGQERFF

J: TRBJ2-7
D: -
V: TRBV25-1
CDR3: CASSEYASYEQYF

J: TRBJ2-3
D: TRBD2
V: TRBV3-1/TRBV3-2
CDR3: CASSSRTSGLGSTDTQYF

J: TRBJ1-2
D: -
V: TRBV7-3
CDR3: CASSLAPNYGYTF

J: TRBJ1-1
D: -
V: TRBV11-3
CDR3: CASSPDRPSVGMNTEAFF

J: TRBJ2-3
D: TRBD2
V: TRBV19
CDR3: CASSQAGGTDTQYF

J: TRBJ1-2
D: -
V: TRBV10-1
CDR3: CASPQGAGNYGYTF

J: TRBJ2-6
D: TRBD2
V: TRBV2
CDR3: CASRTPSSGSSGANVLTF

J: TRBJ1-2
D: TRBD1
V: TRBV19
CDR3: CASRDRGRVYGYTF

J: TRBJ2-2
D: -
V: TRBV7-3
CDR3: CASSLLGGSTGELFF

J: TRBJ1-1
D: -
V: TRBV3-1/TRBV3-2
CDR3: CASSQSEVTEAFF

J: TRBJ1-1
D: -
V: TRBV7-3
CDR3: CASSLGTSNTEAFF

J: TRBJ2-7
D: TRBD1
V: TRBV5-5
CDR3: CASSLIGQGGYEQYF

J: TRBJ2-1
D: TRBD2
V: TRBV5-1
CDR3: CASSLVSGDHNEQFF

J: TRBJ1-2
D: TRBD1
V: TRBV19
CDR3: CASSPGQGAWYGYTF

J: TRBJ1-2
D: -
V: TRBV3-1/TRBV3-2
CDR3: CASSHAWTPNYGYTF

J: TRBJ1-2
D: TRBD1
V: TRBV9
CDR3: CASSAPGQYGYTF

J: TRBJ2-1
D: -
V: TRBV9
CDR3: CASSAQHYNEQFF

J: TRBJ2-3
D: -
V: TRBV10-3
CDR3: CAISEYEDTSTDTQYF

J: TRBJ2-7
D: -
V: TRBV28
CDR3: CASTPRTASYEQYF

J: TRBJ1-4
D: -
V: TRBV7-8
CDR3: CASSPSGRTNEKLFF

J: TRBJ1-2
D: -
V: TRBV5-1
CDR3: CASSLSGETTYYGYTF

J: TRBJ1-2
D: -
V: TRBV9
CDR3: CASSKRGGAGTNYGYTF

J: TRBJ1-2
D: -
V: TRBV7-2
CDR3: CASSLFRQSYGYTF

J: TRBJ2-2
D: -
V: TRBV18
CDR3: CASSPGAGELFF

J: TRBJ2-5
D: TRBD2
V: TRBV10-3
CDR3: CAISLGLAGGQETQYF

J: TRBJ1-1
D: TRBD1
V: TRBV19
CDR3: CASSLTGSSTEAFF

J: TRBJ1-2
D: -
V: TRBV7-8
CDR3: CASSSLGLKLRYGYTF

J: TRBJ2-3
D: TRBD2
V: TRBV9
CDR3: CASSVLAAPTDTQYF

J: TRBJ2-1
D: TRBD2
V: TRBV7-3
CDR3: CASSILSGGASEQFF